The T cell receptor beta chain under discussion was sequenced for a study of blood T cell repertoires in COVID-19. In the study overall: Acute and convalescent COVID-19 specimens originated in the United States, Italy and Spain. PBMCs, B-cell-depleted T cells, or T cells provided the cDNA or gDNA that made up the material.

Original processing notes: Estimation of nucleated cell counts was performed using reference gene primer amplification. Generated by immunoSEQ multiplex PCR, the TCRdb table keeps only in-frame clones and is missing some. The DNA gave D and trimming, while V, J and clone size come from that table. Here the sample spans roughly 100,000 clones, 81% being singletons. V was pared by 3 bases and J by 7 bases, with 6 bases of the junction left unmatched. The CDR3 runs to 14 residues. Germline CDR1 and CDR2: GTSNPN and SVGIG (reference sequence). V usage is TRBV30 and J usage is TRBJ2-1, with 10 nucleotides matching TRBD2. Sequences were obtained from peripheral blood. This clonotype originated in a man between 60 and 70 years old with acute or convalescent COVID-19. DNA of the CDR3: TGTGCCTGGAGGTTAGCGGGAGGATCAAATGAGCAGTTCTTC. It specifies CAWRLAGGSNEQFF. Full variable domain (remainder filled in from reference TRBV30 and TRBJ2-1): SQTIHQWPATLVQPVGSPLSLECTVEGTSNPNLYWYRQAAGRGLQLLFYSVGIGQISSEVPQNLSASRPQDRQFILSSKKLLLSDSGFYLCAWRLAGGSNEQFFGPGTRLTVL.